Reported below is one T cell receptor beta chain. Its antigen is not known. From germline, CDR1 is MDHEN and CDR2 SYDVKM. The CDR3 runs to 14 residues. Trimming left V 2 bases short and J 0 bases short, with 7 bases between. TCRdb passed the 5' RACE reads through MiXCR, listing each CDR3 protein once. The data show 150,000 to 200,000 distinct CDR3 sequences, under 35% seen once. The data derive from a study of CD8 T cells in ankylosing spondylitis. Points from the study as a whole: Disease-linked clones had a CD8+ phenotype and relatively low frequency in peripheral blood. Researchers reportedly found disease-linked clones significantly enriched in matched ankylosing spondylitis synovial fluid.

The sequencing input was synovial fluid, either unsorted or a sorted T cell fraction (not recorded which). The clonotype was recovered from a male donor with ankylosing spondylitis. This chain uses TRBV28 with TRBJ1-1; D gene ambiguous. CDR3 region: CASSLRGVNTEAFF. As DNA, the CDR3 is TGTGCCAGCAGTTTACGTGGGGTGAACACTGAAGCTTTCTTT.